This T cell receptor beta chain came from a study of immune cell composition in non-small cell lung cancer. Regarding the study as a whole: Tumour-associated clones >0.5% occurred in roughly a third of adenocarcinomas, about 80% of squamous. Squamous lung tumours showed higher top 10 clone scores and clonality than adenocarcinomas. TIL tumour reactivity correlated with maximal tumour-associated clone frequency in adenocarcinoma.

Template was genomic DNA from frozen, unsorted single-cell suspensions. This clone came up a few times. Its specificity is unknown. Germline CDR1 reads SNHLY; CDR2 reads FYNNEI. The CDR3 contains 13 residues. With 6 bases clipped from V and 7 bases from J, the junction kept 6 bases outside the gene matches. Repertoires were generated with immunoSEQ multiplex PCR, while TCRdb's copy carries only in-frame clones and drops some. The data hold roughly 10,000 clones, with over 55% observed a single time. Sequencing was carried out using lung tumor tissue. The sequence came from a human donor with non-small cell lung cancer. The V gene is TRBV2, the J gene TRBJ2-7; TRBD2 agrees at 10 bases. CDR3 loop: CASSPGLAREQYF. In nucleotides, the CDR3 is TGTGCCAGCAGCCCGGGACTAGCGAGGGAGCAGTACTTC.